This entry describes one T cell receptor (beta chain). Antigen specificity is unknown. The sample originates from a study of monozygotic twins with inflammatory bowel disease. General study findings and limits: Since immunosuppressive treatments differed, patient repertoires may have gained added variability. For IBD patients, clonotypes shared with others were fewer than for healthy twins, especially with disease activity.

TCRdb processed the 5' RACE reads again and assigns one entry to each CDR3 protein, with no DNA. Its table lists 400,000 to 500,000 distinct CDR3 sequences. Germline V gene lookup returns CDR1 LNHNV and CDR2 YYDKDF (reference sequence). There are 15 residues in the CDR3. Collection yielded 2 to 3 ml of blood per donor. The clonotype was recovered from a human donor with ulcerative colitis or Crohn's disease, or a healthy co-twin of an affected twin (not recorded which). The sequencing input was blood. The chain couples TRBV15 to TRBJ2-7; the D call from TCRdb, TRBD2, cannot be confirmed without DNA. This CDR3 reads CATSIGLAPSYEQYF.